These 28 T cell receptor beta chains were sequenced from one sample in a study of OX40 agonist ivuxolimab in advanced cancers. Some clones are missing from TCRdb's copy, which holds only in-frame ones; the method was immunoSEQ multiplex PCR. The table includes some 100,000 clones, around 80% detected once. This specimen consisted of CD4+ or CD8+ T cells sorted from blood, obtained in a trial of the OX40 agonist ivuxolimab. All receptors derive from an adult with an advanced solid tumor such as melanoma, head and neck, liver or kidney cancer.

The J gene is TRBJ2-3, the V gene TRBV21-1; TRBD1 is the table's D call and was not checked against the DNA. TRBV21-1 is given as a pseudogene. This CDR3 contains 17 residues. The CDR3 DNA sequence: TGTGCCAGCAGCAAAGGGGCGCAGGGGAGCCCCACCGATACGCAGTATTTT. This encodes CASSKGAQGSPTDTQYF.

The chain couples TRBV28 to TRBJ1-5; D might be TRBD1 (5 bases). Trimming removed 1 base at V and 3 bases at J, with 10 bases between. The length of the CDR3 is 15 residues. CDR1 and CDR2 from the germline V gene are MDHEN and SYDVKM. The CDR3 DNA reads TGTGCCAGCAGTTTATACAGGCTTTCCAATCAGCCCCAGCATTTT. Protein sequence: CASSLYRLSNQPQHF.

This sequence joins TRBV7-9 and TRBJ2-7; D gene uncertain. The germline V gene encodes CDR1 SEHNR and CDR2 FQNEAQ (reference sequence). This CDR3 has 12 residues. V was trimmed by 5 bases and J by 4 bases, leaving 9 bases between them. CDR3 bases: TGTGCCAGCAGCACCAGGAGTTACGAGCAGTACTTC. Translation: CASSTRSYEQYF.

The chain is built from TRBV4-3 and TRBJ1-3; TRBD1 agrees at 10 bases. Losses at the gene ends were 3 bases for V and 2 bases for J; bases not matched to a gene: 4. Looked up from germline, CDR1 is LGHNA and CDR2 is YSLEER. This CDR3 region has 16 residues. The DNA for the CDR3 is TGCGCCAGCAGCCAGGCCGGGACAGGGGCTGGAAACACCATATATTTT. Amino acid sequence: CASSQAGTGAGNTIYF.

This clone was detected once. The chain recombines TRBV7-9 with TRBJ1-1; D remains unclear. V gave up 5 bases and J gave up 1 base, with 8 bases separating them. There are 13 residues in the CDR3. CDR1 is SEHNR and CDR2 is FQNEAQ in the germline V gene (reference sequence). The chain's CDR3 is CASSLAGNTEAFF. CDR3 DNA: TGTGCCAGCAGCCTGGCTGGGAACACTGAAGCTTTCTTT. The whole variable domain, remainder taken from reference TRBV7-9 and TRBJ1-1, is DTGVSQNPRHKITKRGQNVTFRCDPISEHNRLYWYRQTLGQGPEFLTYFQNEAQLEKSRLLSDRFSAERPKGSFSTLEIQRTEQGDSAMYLCASSLAGNTEAFFGQGTRLTVV.

The chain is built from TRBV6-4 and TRBJ2-2, with D maybe TRBD1 (5 bases). Trimming stripped 5 bases from V and 0 bases from J, with 10 bases between. The CDR3 runs to 15 residues. Germline lookup yields CDR1 MRHNA and CDR2 SNTAGT. The CDR3 DNA follows: TGTGCCAGCAGTCCACAGGCCGCGAACACCGGGGAGCTGTTTTTT. It yields the protein CASSPQAANTGELFF.

The rearrangement joins TRBV19 to TRBJ1-5; D is ambiguous. V lost 5 bases and J lost 7, with 12 bases in between. This CDR3 spans 13 amino acids. Germline V gene data show CDR1 as LNHDA and CDR2 as SQIVND (reference sequence). CDR3 coding DNA: TGTGCCAGTAGTTTAATGGTAGGGCAGCCCCAGCATTTT. Translating it yields CASSLMVGQPQHF. Drawing the rest from reference TRBV19 and TRBJ1-5, the complete variable domain is DGGITQSPKYLFRKEGQNVTLSCEQNLNHDAMYWYRQDPGQGLRLIYYSQIVNDFQKGDIAEGYSVSREKKESFPLTVTSAQKNPTAFYLCASSLMVGQPQHFGDGTRLSIL.

The chain couples TRBV7-3 to TRBJ2-6; a possible D gene is TRBD2 (6 bases). The CDR3 consists of 18 residues. In germline, CDR1 is SGHTA, CDR2 FQGTGA. Trimming cost V 1 base and J 0 bases, with 13 bases left between them. The CDR3 is CASSLNGGYSSGANVLTF. CDR3 in DNA: TGTGCCAGCAGCTTAAACGGGGGATACTCCTCTGGGGCCAACGTCCTGACTTTC. The full variable domain, rest sourced from reference TRBV7-3 and TRBJ2-6, is GAGVSQTPSNKVTEKGKYVELRCDPISGHTALYWYRQSLGQGPEFLIYFQGTGAADDSGLPNDRFFAVRPEGSVSTLKIQRTERGDSAVYLCASSLNGGYSSGANVLTFGAGSRLTVL.

The V and J genes are TRBV19 and TRBJ1-2; a weak D match, TRBD1 (6 bases). Trimming left V 4 bases short and J 4 bases short, with 7 bases between. From germline, CDR1 is LNHDA and CDR2 SQIVND (reference sequence). The CDR3 sequence is 12 residues long. In nucleotides, the CDR3 is TGTGCCAGTAGTACACAGGGCTATGGCTACACCTTC. Residues: CASSTQGYGYTF.

The chain combines TRBV2 with TRBJ2-5; 11 positions match TRBD2. The CDR3 runs 14 residues. J lost 4 bases, V lost 8 bases, and 6 bases had no gene match. CDR1 SNHLY and CDR2 FYNNEI come from the germline V gene. The DNA for the CDR3 is TGTGCCAGCTTGTCTAGCGGGGGGCGAGAGACCCAGTACTTC. Encoded protein: CASLSSGGRETQYF.

The V gene is TRBV6-5, the J gene TRBJ1-6; no clear D. This CDR3 is 13 amino acids long. Trimming pared 6 bases from V and 10 bases from J, leaving 13 bases between. Germline V gene lookup returns CDR1 MNHEY and CDR2 SVGAGI. The DNA of the CDR3 is TGTGCCAGCAGCGCAGCCCTTTCATCACCCCTCCACTTT. Translated: CASSAALSSPLHF.

The V call is TRBV19, the J call TRBJ1-5, with D tentatively TRBD1 (5 bases). V lost 2 bases and J 6 bases, leaving 17 bases between the germline ends. The CDR3 runs to 16 residues. Germline V gene lookup returns CDR1 LNHDA and CDR2 SQIVND (reference sequence). The CDR3 protein is CASSITSNRLSQPQHF. The DNA of the CDR3 is TGTGCCAGTAGTATAACATCGAACAGGTTAAGTCAGCCCCAGCATTTT.

CDR3 sequence (DNA): TGCGCCAGCAGCCTGGACAGGGCCGTCAAAAACATTCAGTACTTC. Its protein is CASSLDRAVKNIQYF. This rearrangement joins TRBV4-3 to TRBJ2-4, with 8 nucleotides matching TRBD1. Germline lookup yields CDR1 LGHNA and CDR2 YSLEER. The CDR3 contains 15 residues. V gave up 4 bases and J gave up 3 bases; unmatched junction bases: 5.

On this clone: This specimen includes other DNA sequences encoding the same CDR3. The genes are TRBV4-3 and TRBJ1-1; 7 nucleotides line up with TRBD1. V was pared by 4 bases and J by 0 bases, with 5 bases of the junction left unmatched. CDR1 and CDR2 from the germline V gene are LGHNA and YSLEER. This CDR3 has 15 amino acids. The CDR3 DNA is TGCGCCAGCAGCCGGGGGACAGAGTTGAACACTGAAGCTTTCTTT. Protein product: CASSRGTELNTEAFF.

The V call is TRBV7-9, the J call TRBJ2-7; TRBD1 matches 10 bases. The CDR3 loop spans 14 amino acids. Looked up from germline, CDR1 is SEHNR and CDR2 is FQNEAQ (reference sequence). V was clipped by 5 bases and J by 4 bases; unmatched bases: 5. Here the CDR3 DNA reads TGTGCCAGCAGCCTGGGACAGGGGTTGTACGAGCAGTACTTC. Protein: CASSLGQGLYEQYF.

The chain recombines TRBV10-3 with TRBJ2-5, with TRBD1 as a possible D gene (6 bases). Germline CDR1 reads ENHRY; CDR2 reads SYGVKD. Between the trimmed V and J ends, which lost 6 bases and 4 bases, there was a span of 9 bases. CDR3 length: 12 residues. As DNA, the CDR3 is TGTGCCATCAGCCAGGGGTCAGAGACCCAGTACTTC. It specifies CAISQGSETQYF.

The chain employs TRBV7-9 and TRBJ1-1; D not certain. CDR3 size: 14 residues. V lost 5 bases, J lost 5 bases, and 15 bases lay in between. CDR1 is SEHNR, CDR2 FQNEAQ, per germline (reference sequence). The chain's CDR3 is CASSPAVGWTEAFF. As DNA, the CDR3 is TGTGCCAGCAGCCCGGCAGTCGGATGGACTGAAGCTTTCTTT.

The CDR3 DNA follows: TGCAGCGTTGAACCCGGGACAGGGGATTATGGCTACACCTTC. As protein: CSVEPGTGDYGYTF. The chain uses TRBV29-1 and TRBJ1-2; 10 bases agree with TRBD1. With V trimmed by 2 bases and J by 5 bases, 5 bases remained unmatched. Germline-derived CDR1 and CDR2 are SQVTM and ANQGSEA. The CDR3 totals 14 residues.

The rearrangement links TRBV7-9 to TRBJ1-5, with 7 bases aligning to TRBD1. With 6 bases clipped from V and 8 bases from J, the junction kept 10 bases outside the gene matches. The length of the CDR3 is 14 residues. Per the germline V gene, CDR1 is SEHNR and CDR2 is FQNEAQ (reference sequence). The chain's CDR3 is CASSYTGVQEPQHF. The CDR3 DNA follows: TGTGCCAGCAGTTATACAGGGGTCCAGGAGCCCCAGCATTTT.

The V call is TRBV6-6, the J call TRBJ1-2; D perhaps matches TRBD1 (6 bases). Trimming shortened V by 7 bases and J by 2 bases, and 11 bases separated the two germline ends. The CDR3 is made up of 13 amino acids. Germline CDR1 and CDR2: MNHNY and SVGAGI (reference sequence). This CDR3 reads CASTADRNYGYTF. The CDR3 nucleotides are TGTGCCAGCACTGCGGACAGAAACTATGGCTACACCTTC.

This clone has only one observation. The chain recombines TRBV10-3 with TRBJ1-2, with D unresolved. Germline CDR1 ENHRY, CDR2 SYGVKD. V lost 2 bases and J 5 bases, leaving 6 bases between the germline ends. The CDR3 runs to 12 residues. CDR3 in DNA: TGTGCCATCAGTGAGGGAGGATATGGCTACACCTTC. It is translated as CAISEGGYGYTF.

V usage is TRBV9 and J usage is TRBJ2-1, with TRBD1 matching over 9 bases. CDR3 length: 15 amino acids. V lost 0 bases, J lost 9 bases, and 7 bases stayed unmatched. Germline CDR1 and CDR2: SGDLS and YYNGEE. In nucleotides, the CDR3 is TGTGCCAGCAGCGTAGAGCACAGGGGGCTGGGTGAGCAGTTCTTC. It is translated as CASSVEHRGLGEQFF.

The gene calls are TRBV15 and TRBJ2-1; 8 bases match TRBD1. CDR1 is LNHNV and CDR2 is YYDKDF in the germline V gene (reference sequence). The ends lost 4 bases at V and 4 bases at J; junction bases unmatched: 6. The CDR3 is made up of 15 amino acids. CDR3 loop: CATSTGQGVYNEQFF. The CDR3 DNA is TGTGCCACCAGCACAGGACAGGGAGTGTACAATGAGCAGTTCTTC.

This clone is a singleton in its sample. This chain links TRBV4-3 with TRBJ1-2; D might be TRBD1 (5 bases). V was trimmed by 0 bases and J by 6 bases, leaving 14 bases between them. The CDR3 contains 15 residues. Per the germline V gene, CDR1 is LGHNA and CDR2 is YSLEER. The CDR3 DNA reads TGCGCCAGCAGCCAAGAAGGGTACAGGCAGAATGGCTACACCTTC. This translates into CASSQEGYRQNGYTF.

The CDR3 region is CASTPAKPGAYEQYV. DNA for the CDR3: TGTGCCAGCACCCCCGCCAAGCCCGGGGCGTACGAGCAGTACGTC. J is TRBJ2-7 and V is TRBV14; D is tentatively TRBD1 or TRBD2 (5 bases each). CDR1 is SGHDN and CDR2 is FVKESK in the germline V gene. The V gene lost 7 bases and the J gene lost 4 bases, with 20 bases spanning the gap. This CDR3 contains 15 residues.

The chain couples TRBV19 to TRBJ1-5; no clear D gene. Germline values: CDR1 LNHDA, CDR2 SQIVND (reference sequence). The ends were cut back, 1 base at V and 4 bases at J, with 5 bases in the middle. This CDR3 has 13 residues. CDR3 sequence: CASSIGPNQPQHF. The CDR3 DNA reads as TGTGCCAGTAGTATAGGCCCTAATCAGCCCCAGCATTTT.

The V and J genes are TRBV19 and TRBJ1-5, with a weak D call TRBD1 (5 bases). V was clipped by 9 bases and J by 2 bases, with 17 bases between them. Germline V lookup: CDR1 LNHDA, CDR2 SQIVND (reference sequence). This CDR3 contains 15 residues. For the CDR3, the DNA is TGTGCCAGCGGACCGGGGACTTTGCGCAATCAGCCCCAGCATTTT. This encodes CASGPGTLRNQPQHF.

This chain links TRBV6-5 with TRBJ2-6; 7 bases are shared with TRBD1. Germline CDR1 reads MNHEY; CDR2 reads SVGAGI. The CDR3 extends over 15 amino acids. Trimming removed 5 bases from V and 11 bases from J; junction bases left unmatched: 12. The CDR3 DNA sequence: TGTGCCAGCAGTCCATTGGGACAGCCACCGTACGTCCTGACTTTC. This sequence encodes CASSPLGQPPYVLTF.